The 28 T cell receptor beta chains below were found in one sample sequenced in a study of blood T cell repertoires in COVID-19. Sequencing was performed with immunoSEQ multiplex PCR; in TCRdb, only in-frame clones are kept and a portion is missing. The repertoire holds roughly 150,000 clones, with approximately 93% as singletons. Sequencing input: peripheral blood. All receptors come from a woman aged 55-70 years with COVID-19, enrolled during active disease.

The V call is TRBV5-6, the J call TRBJ2-3; the D is unclear. The CDR3 contains 15 residues. Germline-derived CDR1 and CDR2 are SGHDT and YYEEEE. V lost 6 bases to trimming and J lost 0 bases, with 14 bases between them. CDR3 loop: CASTSPVESTDTQYF. In DNA form, the CDR3 reads TGTGCCAGCACCTCCCCGGTAGAGAGCACAGATACGCAGTATTTT.

The chain has TRBV5-1 and TRBJ2-5; D may be TRBD2 (7 bases). Trimming cost V 3 bases and J 5 bases, with 20 bases left between them. The CDR3 has 16 amino acids. The germline CDR1 and CDR2 sequences are SGHRS and YFSETQ. CDR3 nucleotide sequence: TGCGCCAGCAGCTCCTTCACAGGGAGGGTGGTGGAGACCCAGTACTTC. Protein product: CASSSFTGRVVETQYF. Complete variable domain (other parts from reference TRBV5-1 and TRBJ2-5): KAGVTQTPRYLIKTRGQQVTLSCSPISGHRSVSWYQQTPGQGLQFLFEYFSETQRNKGNFPGRFSGRQFSNSRSEMNVSTLELGDSALYLCASSSFTGRVVETQYFGPGTRLLVL.

The chain recombines TRBV28 with TRBJ1-5; 8 bases fit TRBD1. Unmatched junction bases numbered 7, after V lost 6 bases and J lost 3 bases. This CDR3 is built from 15 residues. Per germline, CDR1 MDHEN and CDR2 SYDVKM. CDR3 region: CASSPLDRVNQPQHF. CDR3 nucleotides: TGTGCCAGCAGCCCCCTGGACAGGGTCAATCAGCCCCAGCATTTT.

The J gene is TRBJ2-7, the V gene TRBV2; D is undetermined. Trimming pared 6 bases from V and 5 bases from J, leaving 14 bases between. Germline V gene sequence: CDR1 SNHLY, CDR2 FYNNEI. This CDR3 has 13 residues. CDR3: CASRIFQLDEQYF. The CDR3 DNA reads TGTGCCAGCAGAATCTTCCAACTGGACGAGCAGTACTTC.

The V and J genes are TRBV11-2 and TRBJ1-1; TRBD1 matches at 7 bases. V was clipped by 6 bases and J by 5 bases; unmatched bases: 3. Germline CDR1 is SGHAT and CDR2 is FQNNGV. This CDR3 is 12 amino acids long. The CDR3 sequence is CASSTQGTEAFF. Written as DNA, the CDR3 is TGTGCCAGCAGTACACAGGGGACTGAAGCTTTCTTT.

The rearrangement uses TRBV15 and TRBJ1-3, with a tentative D call TRBD1 (5 bases). Trimming took 7 bases from V and 0 from J, leaving 13 bases between them. Germline V lookup: CDR1 LNHNV, CDR2 YYDKDF (reference sequence). This CDR3 has 15 amino acids. The CDR3: CATNRDSFSGNTIYF. The CDR3 DNA reads TGTGCCACCAACCGAGACAGTTTCTCTGGAAACACCATATATTTT.

V and J are TRBV5-4 and TRBJ2-5; perhaps TRBD2 as D (6 bases). V shed 4 bases and J shed 5 bases, with 18 bases lying between them. CDR3 length: 15 amino acids. CDR1 and CDR2 (germline): SGHNT, YYREEE (reference sequence). The CDR3 coding sequence is TGTGCCAGCAGCCCAGGACTACCCCGGGGCGAGACCCAGTACTTC. Protein: CASSPGLPRGETQYF.

The J gene is TRBJ1-4, the V gene TRBV9, with no clear D. The germline CDR1 and CDR2 sequences are SGDLS and YYNGEE. The CDR3 has 15 amino acids. Trimming removed 4 bases from V and 7 bases from J, with 17 bases in between. This chain's CDR3 is CASSPRGRDSEKLFF. In nucleotides, the CDR3 is TGTGCCAGCAGCCCCCGTGGGAGGGATTCTGAAAAACTGTTTTTT.

The chain carries TRBV19 and TRBJ1-6; the match to TRBD1 covers 9 bases. The germline V gene has CDR1 LNHDA and CDR2 SQIVND (reference sequence). There are 16 residues in the CDR3. Germline trimming cut 6 bases from V and 8 bases from J; bases unmatched to any gene: 11. CDR3 DNA: TGTGCCAGTAGCATAAGGGACAGGGATGGGTATTCACCCCTCCACTTT. This sequence encodes CASSIRDRDGYSPLHF.

This chain uses TRBV15 with TRBJ1-1; D gene uncertain. Germline V gene lookup returns CDR1 LNHNV and CDR2 YYDKDF (reference sequence). Trimming shortened V by 5 bases and J by 2 bases, and 15 bases separated the two germline ends. This CDR3 is built from 15 residues. DNA of the CDR3: TGTGCCACCAGCCCTCGACACTCGAGCAACACTGAAGCTTTCTTT. This translates into CATSPRHSSNTEAFF.

This sequence joins TRBV6-5 and TRBJ1-1; D is perhaps TRBD1 (6 bases). Trimming pared 6 bases from V and 2 bases from J, leaving 16 bases between. This CDR3 region has 15 residues. Per germline, CDR1 MNHEY and CDR2 SVGAGI. As DNA, the CDR3 is TGTGCCAGCAGCCTTTCACGGACAGTTAACACTGAAGCTTTCTTT. Its protein product is CASSLSRTVNTEAFF.

The chain uses TRBV7-8 and TRBJ1-1, with D uncertain. Germline loops: CDR1 SGHVS, CDR2 FQNEAQ. The V end was cut by 6 bases, the J end by 1 base, with 15 bases between. The CDR3 sequence is 15 residues long. CDR3 sequence (DNA): TGTGCCAGCAGAGGGAGAGGAAAGTGGAACACTGAAGCTTTCTTT. Translated: CASRGRGKWNTEAFF.

This sequence joins TRBV6-5 and TRBJ1-1; TRBD1 might be the D (6 bases). Germline V gene lookup returns CDR1 MNHEY and CDR2 SVGAGI. V lost 5 bases and J lost 1, with 8 bases in between. The CDR3 extends over 13 amino acids. The CDR3 region has the DNA TGTGCCAGCAGTCTCAGGGGGAACACTGAAGCTTTCTTT. Protein: CASSLRGNTEAFF.

The genes are TRBV10-3 and TRBJ1-2; TRBD1 might be the D (5 bases). Trimming took 7 bases from V and 1 from J, leaving 7 bases between them. The CDR3 extends over 12 amino acids. The V gene's germline CDR1 is ENHRY and CDR2 SYGVKD. This chain's CDR3 is CAIKDINYGYTF. The DNA for the CDR3 is TGTGCCATCAAGGACATTAACTATGGCTACACCTTC.

The chain has TRBV19 and TRBJ1-3; TRBD1 might be the D (5 bases). The germline gives CDR1 LNHDA, CDR2 SQIVND (reference sequence). Trimming shortened V by 5 bases and J by 1 base, and 9 bases separated the two germline ends. The CDR3 extends over 14 amino acids. Written as DNA, the CDR3 is TGTGCCAGTAGTCAGGGCTATTCTGGAAACACCATATATTTT. Amino acid sequence: CASSQGYSGNTIYF.

The genes are TRBV5-4 and TRBJ2-2; D is unresolved. CDR1 and CDR2 from the germline V gene are SGHNT and YYREEE (reference sequence). This CDR3 region has 14 residues. The V gene lost 2 bases and the J gene lost 3 bases, with 8 bases spanning the gap. CDR3 nucleotides: TGTGCCAGCAGCTTAAGTAGTCACACCGGGGAGCTGTTTTTT. Residues: CASSLSSHTGELFF.

The chain recombines TRBV7-3 with TRBJ1-2; the match to TRBD1 covers 10 bases. Per the germline V gene, CDR1 is SGHTA and CDR2 is FQGTGA. Unmatched junction bases numbered 5, after V lost 4 bases and J lost 6 bases. The CDR3 covers 14 residues. The CDR3 reads CASSSQGQGNGYTF. Written as DNA, the CDR3 is TGTGCCAGCAGCTCACAGGGACAGGGGAATGGCTACACCTTC.

The V call is TRBV6-6, the J call TRBJ1-1; possibly TRBD1 for D (6 bases). Germline values: CDR1 MNHNY, CDR2 SVGAGI (reference sequence). The CDR3 spans 20 residues. Deletions cut 6 bases from V and 1 base from J, with 30 bases between. CDR3 nucleotide sequence: TGTGCCAGCAGCGACAGGCTCCTTGACGTTCTAACGGTAAAGAACACTGAAGCTTTCTTT. Translation gives CASSDRLLDVLTVKNTEAFF.

The V and J genes are TRBV6-5 and TRBJ1-3; D is undetermined. The CDR3 spans 15 residues. With 4 bases removed from V and 0 bases from J, the gap between germline ends came to 10 bases. The germline V gene has CDR1 MNHEY and CDR2 SVGAGI. CDR3 region: CASSSRRSSGNTIYF. The CDR3 bases are TGTGCCAGCAGTTCGAGGAGAAGCTCTGGAAACACCATATATTTT.

CDR3 protein: CASSYSDSEIIYGYTF. The CDR3 DNA is TGTGCCAGCAGTTACTCTGACAGCGAGATAATCTATGGCTACACCTTC. This chain connects TRBV6-5 to TRBJ1-2; tentative D call: TRBD1 (5 bases). Between the trimmed V and J ends, which lost 0 bases and 4 bases, there was a span of 15 bases. CDR3 length equals 16 residues. CDR1 and CDR2 from the germline V gene are MNHEY and SVGAGI.

This chain joins TRBV5-6 and TRBJ2-1, with D possibly matching TRBD2 (5 bases). Trimming left V 1 base short and J 10 bases short, with 6 bases between. Germline V CDR1 and CDR2: SGHDT, YYEEEE. The CDR3 is 11 amino acids. CDR3 coding DNA: TGTGCCAGCAGCTTGAGGAGGGAGCAGTTCTTC. Its protein is CASSLRREQFF.

The rearrangement links TRBV5-1 to TRBJ2-7; D not resolved. CDR3 size: 12 residues. V gave up 4 bases and J gave up 5 bases, with 10 bases separating them. Germline lookup yields CDR1 SGHRS and CDR2 YFSETQ. CDR3: CASSREMHEQYF. As DNA, the CDR3 is TGCGCCAGCAGCCGAGAAATGCACGAGCAGTACTTC.

This rearrangement joins TRBV4-2 to TRBJ1-5; 7 nucleotides line up with TRBD1. The germline CDR1 and CDR2 sequences are LGHNA and YNFKEQ. V lost 0 bases and J lost 6; bases outside the gene matches: 11. This CDR3 has 17 amino acids. This CDR3 reads CASSQDLGDSTIQPQHF. The CDR3 nucleotides read TGTGCCAGCAGCCAAGATCTGGGGGACAGTACGATTCAGCCCCAGCATTTT.

The rearrangement uses TRBV29-1 and TRBJ2-7, with TRBD2 as a possible D gene (7 bases). The CDR3 loop spans 11 amino acids. The ends were cut back, 7 bases at V and 5 bases at J, with 12 bases in the middle. CDR1 and CDR2 (germline): SQVTM, ANQGSEA. This CDR3 is CSAGGGDEQYF. CDR3 bases: TGCAGCGCCGGCGGGGGCGACGAGCAGTACTTC.

The chain carries TRBV18 and TRBJ1-1, with 7 bases matching TRBD1. Germline CDR1 and CDR2: KGHSH and LQKENI. Trimming took 2 bases from V and 4 from J; bases not matched to a gene: 4. The CDR3 sequence is 14 residues long. CDR3 in amino acids: CASSPNQGGTEAFF. The CDR3 region has the DNA TGTGCCAGCTCACCAAACCAGGGGGGCACTGAAGCTTTCTTT.

The chain links TRBV24-1 to TRBJ2-5, with no clear D. Germline V gene data show CDR1 as KGHDR and CDR2 as SFDVKD. The V end lost 1 base, the J end lost 7 bases, and 6 bases lay between the germline ends. The CDR3 has 12 amino acids. The CDR3 spells CATSDFAGTQYF. DNA for the CDR3: TGTGCCACCAGTGATTTTGCCGGGACCCAGTACTTC.

The chain uses TRBV18 and TRBJ2-5; 11 positions agree with TRBD2. V lost 2 bases, J lost 2 bases, and 1 base stayed unmatched. The CDR3 sequence is 15 residues long. Germline V gives CDR1 KGHSH, CDR2 LQKENI. The CDR3 loop reads CASSPTSGGQETQYF. CDR3 DNA sequence: TGTGCCAGCTCACCAACTAGCGGGGGTCAAGAGACCCAGTACTTC.

To note about this clone: The final CDR3 position lacks the conserved phenylalanine or tryptophan, pointing to a likely read error. It is unclear where the CDR3 begins or ends on the DNA, so no DNA is shown, and the CDR3 is as TCRdb lists it. The chain is built from TRBV21-1 and TRBJ1-2. TRBV21-1 is reported as a pseudogene. The CDR3 length equals 10 residues, ends included. The CDR3 loop is CASSKVFPAG.